The source of this TCR beta chain is a study of T-cell reconstitution after alpha-beta-depleted transplantation in children. This clonotype was recorded many times. Trimming pared 5 bases from V and 2 bases from J, leaving 5 bases between. Germline-derived CDR1 and CDR2 are SGHTA and FQGNSA. The CDR3 totals 12 residues. Unique molecular identifiers were built into the TCRbeta library. TCRdb reprocessed the PCR reads with MiXCR, giving one entry per CDR3 protein. There are about 420,000 distinct CDR3 sequences in the sample; 11% occur only once, and 4.5% to 6% lies in the top ten. Specimen: PBMCs from the stem cell graft donor, collected from the stem cell graft. The clonotype originates from a human donor who donated a stem cell graft to a child with acute myeloid leukemia. J is TRBJ2-3 and V is TRBV7-2; D uncertain. CDR3 sequence reads: CASSPFTDTQYF. CDR3 in DNA: TGTGCCAGCAGCCCCTTCACAGATACGCAGTATTTT. The variable domain in full, with the rest retrieved from reference TRBV7-2 and TRBJ2-3, is GAGVSQSPSNKVTEKGKDVELRCDPISGHTALYWYRQSLGQGLEFLIYFQGNSAPDKSGLPSDRFSAERTGGSVSTLTIQRTQQEDSAVYLCASSPFTDTQYFGPGTRLTVL.